What follows describes a single T cell receptor (beta chain). In the original analysis: Researchers report that nucleated cell counts were estimated from reference gene primer amplification. Assay: immunoSEQ multiplex PCR; the TCRdb copy retains only in-frame clones and omits some. V and J calls and clone size are copied from that table; D and trimming were computed from the DNA. This sample has more than 250,000 clones, with more than 85% found just once. The sample belongs to a study of blood T cell repertoires in COVID-19. Turning to the study itself: Sources were T cells, B-cell-depleted T cells, or PBMCs; the material itself was cDNA or gDNA.

The V end was cut by 2 bases, the J end by 7 bases, with 8 bases between. This CDR3 comprises 13 residues. Germline loops: CDR1 MNHEY, CDR2 SVGAGI. Specimen: peripheral blood. This TCR came from a man aged 18 to 30 with active or convalescent COVID-19. V and J are TRBV6-5 and TRBJ2-2, with D perhaps matching TRBD1 (6 bases). In nucleotides, the CDR3 is TGTGCCAGCAGTTACCAACAGGGCGGGGAGCTGTTTTTT. This translates into CASSYQQGGELFF.